The rows below give T cell receptor beta chains drawn from one sample of a study of blood T cell repertoires in COVID-19. Profiling relied on immunoSEQ multiplex PCR, and the TCRdb table lists in-frame clones only, not all of them. The data contain 150,000 to 200,000 clones, 70% to 90% of them singletons. The sample comprised peripheral blood. The receptors originated from a man between 18 and 29 years old with acute or convalescent COVID-19. The CDR3 runs from the conserved cysteine through the conserved F or W. The order of the fields is D gene, V gene, J gene, clone size, CDR3 DNA, CDR3 protein. The D gene is left open where the match is weak. Not every row has a clone size; where given, it reads once, few, many or a size class.

>TRBD1|TRBV27|TRBJ2-2|NA
TGTGCCAGCAGTGGGACAGGGTGGTCCACCGGGGAGCTGTTTTTT
CASSGTGWSTGELFF
>TRBD1|TRBV18|TRBJ1-2|NA
TGTGCCAGCTCACCCGGGACAGGATTAGCTAACTATGGCTACACCTTC
CASSPGTGLANYGYTF
>TRBD1|TRBV3-1/TRBV3-2|TRBJ1-1|NA
TGTGCCAGCAGGAACAGGGGAGGTGGGTCCGGGACTGAAGCTTTCTTT
CASRNRGGGSGTEAFF
>TRBD1|TRBV19|TRBJ1-5|NA
TGTGCCAGTAGTTTTGGGACAGTAAATCAGCCCCAGCATTTT
CASSFGTVNQPQHF
>TRBD2|TRBV10-1|TRBJ2-1|NA
TGCGCCAGCAGTGAGTCTTCAGCGGGGGGAGTCAATGAGCAGTTCTTC
CASSESSAGGVNEQFF
>NA|TRBV3-1/TRBV3-2|TRBJ2-3|once
TGTGCCAGCAGCGAGATTATAAACACAGATACGCAGTATTTT
CASSEIINTDTQYF
>TRBD1|TRBV5-1|TRBJ1-1|NA
TGCGCCAGCGCCAGGACAGGATTCATGAACACTGAAGCTTTCTTT
CASARTGFMNTEAFF
>NA|TRBV7-9|TRBJ1-1|NA
TGTGCCAGCAGCTTAGCTCCGACAGGCACTGAAGCTTTCTTT
CASSLAPTGTEAFF
>NA|TRBV6-5|TRBJ2-4|NA
TGTGCCAGCAGTTCAAGGAGTAAAAACATTCAGTACTTC
CASSSRSKNIQYF
>NA|TRBV10-2|TRBJ2-3|NA
TGCGCCAGCAGCGGTAGCACAGATACGCAGTATTTT
CASSGSTDTQYF
>TRBD2|TRBV5-1|TRBJ2-5|NA
TGCGCCAGCAGCCCCGGGACTAACCAAGAGACCCAGTACTTC
CASSPGTNQETQYF
>NA|TRBV6-2/TRBV6-3|TRBJ2-7|NA
TGTGCCAGCAGTTACTCCAGGAGAGGGACATCCTACGAGCAGTACTTC
CASSYSRRGTSYEQYF
>NA|TRBV5-5|TRBJ1-1|NA
TGTGCCAGCAGCCCCAGGGCGTCGTACACTGAAGCTTTCTTT
CASSPRASYTEAFF
>TRBD1|TRBV18|TRBJ1-1|NA
TGTGCCAGCTCACCAACTAAGACAGGGGTGGGCACTGAAGCTTTCTTT
CASSPTKTGVGTEAFF
>TRBD1|TRBV6-1|TRBJ2-3|NA
TGTGCCAGCAGTGCCCCCGACCTAAGACAGGGGTGGAACACAGATACGCAGTATTTT
CASSAPDLRQGWNTDTQYF
>NA|TRBV27|TRBJ2-1|once
TGTGCCAGCAGTTTAAATCAGGGGTGGAGCTCCTACAATGAGCAGTTCTTC
CASSLNQGWSSYNEQFF
>NA|TRBV30|TRBJ1-1|NA
TGTGCCTGGAGGACAACAGGATTGAAGGCTTTCTTT
CAWRTTGLKAFF
>NA|TRBV4-2|TRBJ2-1|NA
TGTGCCAGCAGCCAACCCGCGGCGGGGCGTTACAATGAGCAGTTCTTC
CASSQPAAGRYNEQFF
>TRBD1|TRBV27|TRBJ1-2|NA
TGTGCCAGCAGAACCGGGACAGGGGGCGGTTATGGCTACACCTTC
CASRTGTGGGYGYTF
>TRBD1|TRBV24-1|TRBJ2-5|NA
TGTGCCACCAGTGATTTACGGACAGGGCGAGAGACCCAGTACTTC
CATSDLRTGRETQYF
>TRBD1|TRBV19|TRBJ1-3|NA
TGTGCCAGTAGTTCCTCCCGGGACAGGGGACCCTCCTCTGGAAACACCATATATTTT
CASSSSRDRGPSSGNTIYF
>NA|TRBV19|TRBJ2-2|NA
TGTGCCAGTAGTATAGTCTCCGGGGAGCTGTTTTTT
CASSIVSGELFF
>NA|TRBV19|TRBJ2-7|few
TGTGCCAGTAGTTTCAGGGGTTTGTACGAGCAGTACTTC
CASSFRGLYEQYF
>NA|TRBV27|TRBJ1-5|NA
TGTGCCAGCAGTCAAGTTATCGGGGGTGGCCAGCCCCAGCATTTT
CASSQVIGGGQPQHF
>NA|TRBV5-5|TRBJ2-1|NA
TGTGCCAGCAGTCCGGCAGGGGCGAACATGAATGAGCAGTTCTTC
CASSPAGANMNEQFF
>NA|TRBV30|TRBJ1-4|NA
TGTGCCTGGAAAAGCCAGGCGTTCGAAAAACTGTTTTTT
CAWKSQAFEKLFF
>NA|TRBV28|TRBJ1-2|NA
TGTGCCAGCAGTTCAGGGGCGGACTATGGCTACACCTTC
CASSSGADYGYTF
>TRBD1|TRBV11-3|TRBJ1-1|NA
TGTGCCAGTACCCCAGGGGGGCTGAACACTGAAGCTTTCTTT
CASTPGGLNTEAFF
>NA|TRBV5-5|TRBJ1-1|NA
TGTGCCAGCAGCCCGGTCCGGGGAGGCATATGGAACACTGAAGCTTTCTTT
CASSPVRGGIWNTEAFF
>NA|TRBV10-3|TRBJ1-2|once
TGTGCCATCAGTGAGTCCCTTTTGTCGGAGCGGGGCTACACCTTC
CAISESLLSERGYTF
>NA|TRBV4-2|TRBJ1-6|NA
TGTGCCAGCAGCCAAGGGGAGGGGGGCGGTTCACCCCTCCACTTT
CASSQGEGGGSPLHF
>NA|TRBV29-1|TRBJ1-1|NA
TGCAGCGGGGCGGCCGGGGAGAACACTGAAGCTTTCTTT
CSGAAGENTEAFF
>NA|TRBV6-4|TRBJ1-5|once
TGTGCCAGCAGTTGGACAGAAAATCAGCCCCAGCATTTT
CASSWTENQPQHF
>NA|TRBV7-9|TRBJ2-7|once
TGTGCCAGCAGCCCTTCACAACAGAGCTACGAGCAGTACTTC
CASSPSQQSYEQYF
>TRBD2|TRBV9|TRBJ2-3|NA
TGTGCCAGCAGCGTAGGACCGGCGGGGGTCTCCACAGATACGCAGTATTTT
CASSVGPAGVSTDTQYF
>NA|TRBV30|TRBJ1-6|NA
TGTGCCTGGAGTGTCACAGGATTGGGTTCACCCCTCCACTTT
CAWSVTGLGSPLHF
>NA|TRBV30|TRBJ2-6|once
TGTGCCAGCTGGAGCAGCTCTGGGGCCAACGTCCTGACTTTC
CASWSSSGANVLTF
>TRBD1|TRBV19|TRBJ1-1|NA
TGTGCCAGTACCCTAGGGGGACAGGGTTTCGCTGAAGCTTTCTTT
CASTLGGQGFAEAFF
>TRBD2|TRBV9|TRBJ2-3|NA
TGTGCCAGCAGCGTACCCTCAAAACTAGCGGGGCTGACAGATACGCAGTATTTT
CASSVPSKLAGLTDTQYF
>TRBD1|TRBV7-8|TRBJ1-4|NA
TGTGCCAGCAGCACAGACAGGGGCTCAAATGAAAAACTGTTTTTT
CASSTDRGSNEKLFF
>NA|TRBV30|TRBJ1-1|NA
TGTGCCTGGAGTGAAGGGGTGAACACTGAAGCTTTCTTT
CAWSEGVNTEAFF
>TRBD1|TRBV7-2|TRBJ1-5|NA
TGTGCCAGCAGCGCCAGCCCGACAGGGGGCTTGCCCCAGCATTTT
CASSASPTGGLPQHF